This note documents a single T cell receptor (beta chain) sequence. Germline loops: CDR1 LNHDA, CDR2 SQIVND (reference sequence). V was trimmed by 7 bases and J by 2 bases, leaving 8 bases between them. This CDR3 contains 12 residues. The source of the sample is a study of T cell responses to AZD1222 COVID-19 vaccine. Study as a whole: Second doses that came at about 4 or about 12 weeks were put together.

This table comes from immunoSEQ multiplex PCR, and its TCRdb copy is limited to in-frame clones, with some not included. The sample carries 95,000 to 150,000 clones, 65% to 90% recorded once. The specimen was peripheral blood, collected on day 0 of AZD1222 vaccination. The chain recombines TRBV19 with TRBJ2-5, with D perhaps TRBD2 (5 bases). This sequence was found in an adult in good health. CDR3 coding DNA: TGTGCCAGTATAGGGAGTCAAGAGACCCAGTACTTC. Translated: CASIGSQETQYF. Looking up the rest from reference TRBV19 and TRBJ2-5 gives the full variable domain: DGGITQSPKYLFRKEGQNVTLSCEQNLNHDAMYWYRQDPGQGLRLIYYSQIVNDFQKGDIAEGYSVSREKKESFPLTVTSAQKNPTAFYLCASIGSQETQYFGPGTRLLVL.